This T cell receptor beta chain was captured by sequencing in a study of neurological immune-mediated disorders. TCRdb independently ran MiXCR on the 5' RACE reads; one entry per CDR3 protein. Of around 69,000 distinct CDR3 sequences listed, roughly a tenth are singletons. This clonotype has ten or more counts. This CDR3 has 14 residues. Germline V CDR1 and CDR2: MNHEY, SVGAGI. V was shortened by 2 bases and J by 5 bases, with 9 bases between the two germline ends. As to time point: longitudinal time-point 1 (baseline). The clonotype was recovered from a man aged 30-40 years in good health. Input material: PBMCs. The rearrangement joins TRBV6-5 to TRBJ1-4; D gene ambiguous. The CDR3 DNA is TGTGCCAGCAGTTACCGGCAGTCGAATGAAAAACTGTTTTTT. It encodes CASSYRQSNEKLFF.